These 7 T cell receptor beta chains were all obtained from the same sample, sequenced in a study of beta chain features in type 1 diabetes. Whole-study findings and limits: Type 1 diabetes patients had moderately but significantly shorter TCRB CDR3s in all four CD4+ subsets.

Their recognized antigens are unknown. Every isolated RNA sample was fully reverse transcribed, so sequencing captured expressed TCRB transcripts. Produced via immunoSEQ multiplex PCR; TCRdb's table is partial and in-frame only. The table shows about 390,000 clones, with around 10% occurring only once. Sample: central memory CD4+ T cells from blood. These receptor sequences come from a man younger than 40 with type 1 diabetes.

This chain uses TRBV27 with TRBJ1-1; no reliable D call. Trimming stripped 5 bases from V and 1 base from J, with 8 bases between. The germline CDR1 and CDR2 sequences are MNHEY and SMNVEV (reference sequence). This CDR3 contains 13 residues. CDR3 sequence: CASSRERNTEAFF. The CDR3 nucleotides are TGTGCCAGCAGTAGGGAGCGGAACACTGAAGCTTTCTTT.

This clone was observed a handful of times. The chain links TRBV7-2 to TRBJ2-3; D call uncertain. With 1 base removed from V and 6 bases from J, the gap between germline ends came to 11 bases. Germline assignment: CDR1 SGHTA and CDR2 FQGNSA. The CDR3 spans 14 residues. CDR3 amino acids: CASSLEGSSDTQYF. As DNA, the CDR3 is TGTGCCAGCAGCTTAGAGGGATCTTCGGATACGCAGTATTTT. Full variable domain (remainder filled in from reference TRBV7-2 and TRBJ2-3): GAGVSQSPSNKVTEKGKDVELRCDPISGHTALYWYRQSLGQGLEFLIYFQGNSAPDKSGLPSDRFSAERTGGSVSTLTIQRTQQEDSAVYLCASSLEGSSDTQYFGPGTRLTVL.

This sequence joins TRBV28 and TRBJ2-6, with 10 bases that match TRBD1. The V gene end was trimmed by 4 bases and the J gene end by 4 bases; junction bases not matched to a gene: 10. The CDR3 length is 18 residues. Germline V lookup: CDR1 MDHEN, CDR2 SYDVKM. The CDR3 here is CASSSGQGVFPGANVLTF. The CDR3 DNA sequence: TGTGCCAGCAGTTCCGGACAGGGGGTCTTCCCCGGGGCCAACGTCCTGACTTTC.

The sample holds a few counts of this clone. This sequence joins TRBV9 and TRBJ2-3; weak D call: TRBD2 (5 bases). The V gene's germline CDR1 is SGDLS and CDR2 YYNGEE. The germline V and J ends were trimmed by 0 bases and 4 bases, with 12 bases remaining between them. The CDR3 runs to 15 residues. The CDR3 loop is CASSVDPGLADTQYF. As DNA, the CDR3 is TGTGCCAGCAGCGTAGATCCGGGATTGGCAGATACGCAGTATTTT. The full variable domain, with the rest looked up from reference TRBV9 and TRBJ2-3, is DSGVTQTPKHLITATGQRVTLRCSPRSGDLSVYWYQQSLDQGLQFLIQYYNGEERAKGNILERFSAQQFPDLHSELNLSSLELGDSALYFCASSVDPGLADTQYFGPGTRLTVL.

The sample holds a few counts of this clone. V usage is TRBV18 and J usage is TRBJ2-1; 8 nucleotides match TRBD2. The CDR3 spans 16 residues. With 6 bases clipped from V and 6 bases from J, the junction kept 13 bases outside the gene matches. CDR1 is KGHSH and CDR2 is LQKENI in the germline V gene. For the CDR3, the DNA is TGTGCCAGCTCCTTGTCGGGCCGGGAGGGCTCCAATGAGCAGTTCTTC. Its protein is CASSLSGREGSNEQFF.

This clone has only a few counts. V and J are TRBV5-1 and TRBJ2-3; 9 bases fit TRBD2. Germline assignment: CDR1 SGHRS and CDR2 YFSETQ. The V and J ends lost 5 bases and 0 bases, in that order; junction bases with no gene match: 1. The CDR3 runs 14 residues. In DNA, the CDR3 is TGCGCCAGCAGAACTAGCGGGAGCACAGATACGCAGTATTTT. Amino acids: CASRTSGSTDTQYF.

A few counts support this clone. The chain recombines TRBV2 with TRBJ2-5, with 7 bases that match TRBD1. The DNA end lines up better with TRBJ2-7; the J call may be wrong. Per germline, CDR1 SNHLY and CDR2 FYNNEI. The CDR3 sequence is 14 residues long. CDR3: CASGDRVFSYEQYF. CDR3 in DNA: TGTGCCAGCGGAGACAGGGTCTTCTCCTACGAGCAGTACTTC.